The T cell receptor beta chain under discussion was sequenced for a study of radiotherapy plus CTLA-4 blockade in lung cancer. TCRdb's table, derived via immunoSEQ multiplex PCR, lists solely in-frame clones and lacks some. The sample lists some 74,000 clones; more than 75% were seen once. After removal of 1 base from V and 7 bases from J, the junction contained 6 bases not matched to a gene. The CDR3 loop spans 15 amino acids. Germline V gene sequence: CDR1 SGHTA, CDR2 FQGNSA. This clone was recorded only once. The TCR comes from a human donor with non-small cell lung cancer who had a complete response to radiotherapy plus ipilimumab. This material consisted of peripheral blood, taken from a patient treated with radiotherapy plus ipilimumab. This rearrangement joins TRBV7-2 to TRBJ2-1; TRBD2 matches 8 bases. CDR3 DNA sequence: TGTGCCAGCAGCTTAGGGAGACTAGCGAGAAATGAGCAGTTCTTC. It specifies CASSLGRLARNEQFF.